The 21 T cell receptor beta chains in this list originate from one sample, sequenced in a study of T and B cells in COVID-19 patients. Blood genomic DNA input for TRB amplification was about 240-550 ng. BIOMED2 TRB-A/B primer pools were used in multiplex TRB PCR. Using its own MiXCR run on the multiplex PCR reads, TCRdb lists one record per CDR3 protein. The sample consists of about 12,000 distinct CDR3 sequences, about 31% of them appearing once. Sequencing input: blood. These receptors were taken from a human donor who had recovered from COVID-19.

The chain couples TRBV6-6 to TRBJ2-7; D might be TRBD2 (6 bases). The germline CDR1 and CDR2 sequences are MNHNY and SVGAGI (reference sequence). V was clipped by 5 bases and J by 2 bases, with 13 bases between them. This CDR3 is built from 14 residues. The CDR3 region is CASSDGTETYEQYV. The CDR3 nucleotides read TGTGCCAGCAGTGACGGGACTGAGACCTACGAGCAGTACGTC.

This clonotype was counted only a few times. The chain employs TRBV18 and TRBJ2-7; D is possibly TRBD2 (5 bases). The CDR3 extends over 13 amino acids. Germline loops: CDR1 KGHSH, CDR2 LQKENI. Trimming pared 5 bases from V and 4 bases from J, leaving 12 bases between. The CDR3 nucleotides read TGTGCCAGCTCAGTCGTCGGAGGATACGAGCAGTACGTC. This translates into CASSVVGGYEQYV.

This rearrangement joins TRBV7-6 to TRBJ1-6, with D possibly TRBD1 on 6 matching bases. Germline CDR1 and CDR2: SGHVS and FNYEAQ. V gave up 0 bases and J gave up 8 bases, with 11 bases separating them. The CDR3 sequence is 15 residues long. CDR3 sequence (DNA): TGTGCCAGCAGCTTAGCCGGGGGGGCTGATTCACCCCTCCACTTT. As protein: CASSLAGGADSPLHF. The full variable domain, its missing parts supplied by reference TRBV7-6 and TRBJ1-6, is GAGVSQSPRYKVTKRGQDVALRCDPISGHVSLYWYRQALGQGPEFLTYFNYEAQQDKSGLPNDRFSAERPEGSISTLTIQRTEQRDSAMYRCASSLAGGADSPLHFGNGTRLTVT.

The V gene is TRBV5-5, the J gene TRBJ1-6, with unresolved D. Trimming stripped 0 bases from V and 8 bases from J, with 9 bases between. The germline CDR1 and CDR2 sequences are SGHKS and YYEKEE (reference sequence). This CDR3 contains 14 residues. CDR3 sequence (DNA): TGTGCCAGCAGCTTGGGGGCGGGTGATTCACCCCTCCACTTT. Translating gives CASSLGAGDSPLHF.

This clonotype has more than one count but fewer than ten. V gene TRBV10-3 combines with J gene TRBJ2-5; D remains ambiguous. CDR1 is ENHRY, CDR2 SYGVKD, per germline. The CDR3 covers 12 residues. V dropped 0 bases and J dropped 6 bases, with 5 bases sitting between them. The CDR3 nucleotides read TGTGCCATCAGTGAGTCGGCGCAGACCCAGTACTTC. As protein: CAISESAQTQYF.

The chain employs TRBV7-2 and TRBJ1-6; D unresolved. The germline V and J ends were trimmed by 4 bases and 5 bases, with 6 bases remaining between them. Germline V CDR1 and CDR2: SGHTA, FQGNSA. The CDR3 loop spans 13 amino acids. The CDR3 DNA sequence: TGTGCCAGCAGCTGGATAAATAATTCACCCCTCCACTTT. Translation: CASSWINNSPLHF.

V usage is TRBV6-1 and J usage is TRBJ2-7; tentatively, D is TRBD2 (5 bases). Looked up from germline, CDR1 is MNHNS and CDR2 is SASEGT. The CDR3 sequence is 14 residues long. Trimming pared 7 bases from V and 6 bases from J, leaving 19 bases between. CDR3 sequence: CASKWAHSESEQYF. As DNA, the CDR3 is TGTGCCAGCAAGTGGGCCCATAGCGAGTCCGAGCAGTACTTC.

This chain uses TRBV6-5 with TRBJ1-2; D is perhaps TRBD1 (6 bases). The ends were cut back, 6 bases at V and 8 bases at J, with 25 bases in the middle. The CDR3 contains 16 residues. The germline CDR1 and CDR2 sequences are MNHEY and SVGAGI. The CDR3 DNA reads TGTGCCAGCAGCCCAGACAGGAGTACCCGAGGTGTAGGCTACACCTTC. Translating gives CASSPDRSTRGVGYTF.

This chain links TRBV24-1 with TRBJ2-3, with 9 bases aligning to TRBD1. This CDR3 spans 16 amino acids. From germline, CDR1 is KGHDR and CDR2 SFDVKD. Germline trimming cut 4 bases from V and 2 bases from J; bases unmatched to any gene: 6. The CDR3 nucleotides are TGTGCCACCAGTGACCCCGGGACAGGGTACACAGATACGCAGTATTTT. Translating it yields CATSDPGTGYTDTQYF.

This clonotype was counted between two and nine times. The rearrangement uses TRBV6-6 and TRBJ1-1; the match to TRBD1 covers 9 bases. CDR3 length: 13 residues. The germline V gene encodes CDR1 MNHNY and CDR2 SVGAGI (reference sequence). Trimming cost V 6 bases and J 7 bases; bases outside gene matches: 6. CDR3 sequence: CASSGTGRHEAFF. CDR3 nucleotide sequence: TGTGCCAGCAGCGGGACAGGGCGCCATGAAGCTTTCTTT.

This clonotype was picked up a small number of times. The chain uses TRBV15 and TRBJ1-2; 10 nucleotides align to TRBD1. Germline CDR1 is LNHNV and CDR2 is YYDKDF (reference sequence). CDR3 length: 14 amino acids. The J segment lost 6 bases and the V segment lost 5 bases, leaving 6 bases of the junction unmatched. The CDR3 sequence: CATSAAGTGDGYTF. CDR3 nucleotide sequence: TGTGCCACCAGCGCCGCCGGGACAGGGGATGGCTACACCTTC.

This chain uses TRBV13 with TRBJ2-7; D remains ambiguous. Germline V gene data show CDR1 as PRHDT and CDR2 as FYEKMQ (reference sequence). The CDR3 contains 13 residues. V was shortened by 5 bases and J by 7 bases, with 15 bases between the two germline ends. The CDR3 nucleotides read TGTGCCAGCAGCCTACAGCCGATTCAAGAGCAGTACTTC. Protein: CASSLQPIQEQYF. The full variable domain, with the rest looked up from reference TRBV13 and TRBJ2-7, is AAGVIQSPRHLIKEKRETATLKCYPIPRHDTVYWYQQGPGQDPQFLISFYEKMQSDKGSIPDRFSAQQFSDYHSELNMSSLELGDSALYFCASSLQPIQEQYFGPGTRLTVT.

This clonotype has at least ten counts. The chain couples TRBV6-2 or TRBV6-3 to TRBJ2-3; D is unclear. Germline loops: CDR1 MNHEY, CDR2 SVGEGT. The V end was cut by 7 bases, the J end by 4 bases, with 24 bases between. The CDR3 runs 17 residues. CDR3 residues: CASTGIGRLKAADTQYF. The CDR3 coding sequence is TGTGCCAGCACCGGAATTGGCCGACTTAAGGCCGCAGATACGCAGTATTTT.

This chain connects TRBV6-2 or TRBV6-3 to TRBJ2-7; 11 positions agree with TRBD2. There are 12 residues in the CDR3. Germline V gives CDR1 MNHEY, CDR2 SVGEGT. With 9 bases clipped from V and 6 bases from J, the junction kept 4 bases outside the gene matches. The CDR3 protein is CASIAGGLEQYV. CDR3 DNA: TGTGCCAGTATAGCGGGAGGGCTCGAGCAGTACGTC.

This clonotype is classed as medium-sized. CDR3 sequence: CASTDWGADTQYF. In nucleotides, the CDR3 is TGTGCCAGCACCGACTGGGGGGCTGATACGCAGTATTTT. The chain recombines TRBV11-3 with TRBJ2-3; tentatively, D is TRBD1 or TRBD2 (6 bases each). This CDR3 has 13 residues. Germline values: CDR1 SGHNT, CDR2 YENEEA. Between the trimmed V and J ends, which lost 7 bases and 6 bases, there was a span of 14 bases.

Judged by abundance, this clonotype is medium-sized. The chain uses TRBV19 and TRBJ2-7; 11 nucleotides line up with TRBD1. V lost 8 bases, J lost 0 bases, and 0 bases stayed unmatched. CDR3 length: 13 residues. Germline V CDR1 and CDR2: LNHDA, SQIVND (reference sequence). This CDR3 is CASGQGASYEQYF. The CDR3, as DNA: TGTGCCAGTGGACAGGGGGCCTCCTACGAGCAGTACTTC.

The chain couples TRBV29-1 to TRBJ2-1, with 13 bases lining up with TRBD2. CDR1 and CDR2 from the germline V gene are SQVTM and ANQGSEA. Trimming removed 7 bases from V and 7 bases from J; junction bases left unmatched: 7. This CDR3 spans 14 amino acids. The CDR3, as DNA: TGCAGCGGAGGACTAGCGGGAGTGGGAAATGAGCAGTTCTTC. Translation: CSGGLAGVGNEQFF.

Ten or more counts support this clonotype. The chain links TRBV6-2 or TRBV6-3 to TRBJ2-3; no definite D call. V shed 6 bases and J shed 4 bases, with 8 bases lying between them. Germline V gene data show CDR1 as MNHEY and CDR2 as SVGEGT. The CDR3 runs to 12 residues. The CDR3 region has the DNA TGTGCCAGCAGCCCCTTTTCAGATACGCAGTATTTT. The encoded protein is CASSPFSDTQYF.

The V call is TRBV15, the J call TRBJ1-5; a possible D gene is TRBD1 (5 bases). Trimming removed 4 bases from V and 7 bases from J, with 29 bases in between. Germline CDR1 and CDR2: LNHNV and YYDKDF (reference sequence). The CDR3 extends over 19 amino acids. The CDR3 loop reads CATSTPYHYQGILVQPQHF. The CDR3 DNA sequence: TGTGCCACCAGCACGCCGTACCACTATCAGGGTATCCTCGTACAGCCCCAGCATTTT.

Relative to its sample, this clonotype is medium-sized. The chain has TRBV12-3 or TRBV12-4 and TRBJ2-1; no clear D gene. The CDR3 is made up of 16 amino acids. V lost 8 bases, J lost 0 bases, and 17 bases lay in between. Here the CDR3 DNA reads TGTGCCAGCGGTTGGTGGCTCCAGAGCTCCTACAATGAGCAGTTCTTC. Its protein product is CASGWWLQSSYNEQFF.

The chain uses TRBV11-3 and TRBJ1-1; 10 bases match TRBD1. Germline V gene lookup returns CDR1 SGHNT and CDR2 YENEEA. CDR3 length: 15 amino acids. The junction had 4 bases not matched to a gene; V was cut back by 5 bases and J by 1 base. In DNA form, the CDR3 reads TGTGCCAGCAGCCTGGGGACAGGGGCGAACACTGAAGCTTTCTTT. This sequence encodes CASSLGTGANTEAFF.